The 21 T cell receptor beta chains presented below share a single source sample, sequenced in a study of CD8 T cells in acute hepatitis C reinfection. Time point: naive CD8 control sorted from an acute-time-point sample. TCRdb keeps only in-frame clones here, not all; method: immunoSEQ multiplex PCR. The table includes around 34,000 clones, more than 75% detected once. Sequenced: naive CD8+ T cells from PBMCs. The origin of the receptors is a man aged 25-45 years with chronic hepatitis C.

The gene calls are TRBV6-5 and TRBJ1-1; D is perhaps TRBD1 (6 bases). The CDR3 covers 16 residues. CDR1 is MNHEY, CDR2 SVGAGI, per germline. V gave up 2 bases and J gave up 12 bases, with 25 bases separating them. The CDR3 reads CASSYDPTPRTGTPFF. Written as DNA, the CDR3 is TGTGCCAGCAGTTACGATCCGACGCCTCGAACAGGGACGCCTTTCTTT.

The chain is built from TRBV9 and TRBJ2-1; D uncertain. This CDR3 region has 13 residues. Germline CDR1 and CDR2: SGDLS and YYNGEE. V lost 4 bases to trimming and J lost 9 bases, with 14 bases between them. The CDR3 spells CASSPPRAVEQFF. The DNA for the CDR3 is TGTGCCAGCAGCCCCCCCCGAGCAGTTGAGCAGTTCTTC.

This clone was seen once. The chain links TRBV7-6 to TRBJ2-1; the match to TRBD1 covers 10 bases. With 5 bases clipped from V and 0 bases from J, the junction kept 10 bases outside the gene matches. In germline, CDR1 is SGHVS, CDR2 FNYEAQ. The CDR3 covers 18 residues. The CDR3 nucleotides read TGTGCCAGCAGCCCCCCGTCCTGGGACAGGGGCTCCTACAATGAGCAGTTCTTC. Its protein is CASSPPSWDRGSYNEQFF.

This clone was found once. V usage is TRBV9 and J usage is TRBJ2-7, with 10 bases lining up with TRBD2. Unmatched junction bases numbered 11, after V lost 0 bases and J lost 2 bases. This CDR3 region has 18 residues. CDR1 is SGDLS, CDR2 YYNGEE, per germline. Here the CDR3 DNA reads TGTGCCAGCAGCGTAGCTCCGGTTGGAGGACTAGCGGCCTACGAGCAGTACTTC. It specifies CASSVAPVGGLAAYEQYF.

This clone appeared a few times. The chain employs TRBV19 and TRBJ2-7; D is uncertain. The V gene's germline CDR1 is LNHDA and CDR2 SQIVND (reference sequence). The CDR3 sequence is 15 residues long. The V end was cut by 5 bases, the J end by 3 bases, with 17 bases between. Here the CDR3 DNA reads TGTGCCAGTAGTCCCCAAATTGGAATATACTACGAGCAGTACTTC. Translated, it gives CASSPQIGIYYEQYF.

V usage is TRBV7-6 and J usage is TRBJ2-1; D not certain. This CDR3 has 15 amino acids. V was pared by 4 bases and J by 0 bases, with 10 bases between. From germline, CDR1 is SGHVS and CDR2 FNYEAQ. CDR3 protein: CASSSEHSSYNEQFF. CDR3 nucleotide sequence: TGTGCCAGCAGCTCCGAGCACAGCTCCTACAATGAGCAGTTCTTC.

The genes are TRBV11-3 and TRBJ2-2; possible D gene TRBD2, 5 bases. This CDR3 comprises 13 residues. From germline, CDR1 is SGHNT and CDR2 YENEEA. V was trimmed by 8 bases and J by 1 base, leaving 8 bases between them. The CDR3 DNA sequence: TGTGCCAGCGCTGAGGGGAACACCGGGGAGCTGTTTTTT. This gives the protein CASAEGNTGELFF.

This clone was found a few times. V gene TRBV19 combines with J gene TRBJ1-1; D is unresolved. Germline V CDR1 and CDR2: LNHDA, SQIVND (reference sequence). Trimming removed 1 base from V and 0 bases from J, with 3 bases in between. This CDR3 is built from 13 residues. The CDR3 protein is CASSIVLNTEAFF. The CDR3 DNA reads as TGTGCCAGTAGTATAGTCCTGAACACTGAAGCTTTCTTT.

CDR3 sequence (DNA): TGCGCCAGCAGCCAAGATCTCGGGGGGACTGAAGCTTTCTTT. Protein: CASSQDLGGTEAFF. V and J are TRBV4-1 and TRBJ1-1; tentative D call: TRBD1 (5 bases). With 0 bases removed from V and 5 bases from J, the gap between germline ends came to 10 bases. The CDR3 is 14 residues long. Germline CDR1 and CDR2: MGHRA and YSYEKL.

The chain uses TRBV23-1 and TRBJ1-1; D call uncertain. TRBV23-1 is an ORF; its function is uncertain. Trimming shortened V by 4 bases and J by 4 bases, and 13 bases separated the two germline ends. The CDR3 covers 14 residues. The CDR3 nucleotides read TGCGCCAGCAGTCTCCGGTGGAGGACCACTGAAGCTTTCTTT. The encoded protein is CASSLRWRTTEAFF.

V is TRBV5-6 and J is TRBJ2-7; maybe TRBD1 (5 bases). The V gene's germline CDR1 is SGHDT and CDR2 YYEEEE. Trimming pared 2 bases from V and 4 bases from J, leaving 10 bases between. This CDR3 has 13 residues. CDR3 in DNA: TGTGCCAGCAGCTTCGCAGGACATTACGAGCAGTACTTC. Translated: CASSFAGHYEQYF.

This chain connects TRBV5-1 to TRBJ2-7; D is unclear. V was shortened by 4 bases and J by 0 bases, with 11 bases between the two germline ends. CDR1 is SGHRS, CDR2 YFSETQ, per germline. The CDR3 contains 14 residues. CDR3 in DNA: TGCGCCAGCAGCCCGGACGGAAGCTCCTACGAGCAGTACTTC. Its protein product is CASSPDGSSYEQYF.

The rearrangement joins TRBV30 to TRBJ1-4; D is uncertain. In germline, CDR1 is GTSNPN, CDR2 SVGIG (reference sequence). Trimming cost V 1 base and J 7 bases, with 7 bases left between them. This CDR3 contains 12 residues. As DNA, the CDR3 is TGTGCCTGGAGTGGGGAAAGTGAAAAACTGTTTTTT. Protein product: CAWSGESEKLFF.

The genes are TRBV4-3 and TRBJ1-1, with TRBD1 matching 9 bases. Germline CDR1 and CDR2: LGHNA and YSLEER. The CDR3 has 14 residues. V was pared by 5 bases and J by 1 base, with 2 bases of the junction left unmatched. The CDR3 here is CASSLDRGNTEAFF. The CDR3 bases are TGCGCCAGCAGCTTGGACAGGGGGAACACTGAAGCTTTCTTT.

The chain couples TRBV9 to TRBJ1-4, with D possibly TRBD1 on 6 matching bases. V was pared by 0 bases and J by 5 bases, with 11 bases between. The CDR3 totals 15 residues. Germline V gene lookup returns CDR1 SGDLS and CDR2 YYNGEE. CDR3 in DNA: TGTGCCAGCAGCGTAGAAGGGACAATGAATGAAAAACTGTTTTTT. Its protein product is CASSVEGTMNEKLFF.

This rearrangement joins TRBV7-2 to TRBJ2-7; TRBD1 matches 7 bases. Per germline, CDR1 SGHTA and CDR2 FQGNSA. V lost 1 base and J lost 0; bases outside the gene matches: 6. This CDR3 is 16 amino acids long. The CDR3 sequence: CASSLGIGTASYEQYF. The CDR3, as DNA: TGTGCCAGCAGCTTAGGGATAGGGACAGCCTCCTACGAGCAGTACTTC.

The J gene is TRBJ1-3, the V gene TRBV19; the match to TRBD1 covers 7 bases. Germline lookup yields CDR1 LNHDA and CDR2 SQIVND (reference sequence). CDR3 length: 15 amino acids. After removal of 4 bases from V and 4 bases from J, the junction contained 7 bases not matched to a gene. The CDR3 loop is CASSNRDSSGNTIYF. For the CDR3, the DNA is TGTGCCAGTAGTAACCGGGACAGTAGCGGAAACACCATATATTTT.

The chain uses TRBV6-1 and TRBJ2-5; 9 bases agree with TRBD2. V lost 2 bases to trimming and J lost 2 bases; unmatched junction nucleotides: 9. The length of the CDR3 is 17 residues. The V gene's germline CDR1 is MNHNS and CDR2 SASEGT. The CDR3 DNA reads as TGTGCCAGCAGTGAATGGGTTGGGACTAGCAAACAAGAGACCCAGTACTTC. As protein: CASSEWVGTSKQETQYF.

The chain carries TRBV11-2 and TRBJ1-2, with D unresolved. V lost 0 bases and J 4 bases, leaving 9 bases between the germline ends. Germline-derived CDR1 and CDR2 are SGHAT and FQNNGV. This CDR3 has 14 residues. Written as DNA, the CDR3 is TGTGCCAGCAGCTTAGATGGATTCGGCTATGGCTACACCTTC. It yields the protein CASSLDGFGYGYTF.

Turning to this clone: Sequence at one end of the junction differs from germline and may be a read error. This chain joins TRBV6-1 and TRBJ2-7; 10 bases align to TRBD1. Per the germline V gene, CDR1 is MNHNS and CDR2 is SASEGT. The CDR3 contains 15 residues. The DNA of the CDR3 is TGTGTCAGCAGTGAAGAGGGGACAGGGGTCTACGAGCAGTACTTC. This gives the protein CVSSEEGTGVYEQYF.

CDR3: CASRTHNGELFF. In nucleotides, the CDR3 is TGTGCCAGCAGGACACATAACGGGGAGCTGTTTTTT. The V call is TRBV6-5, the J call TRBJ2-2; D gene uncertain. Trimming took 6 bases from V and 7 from J, leaving 9 bases between them. The germline V gene encodes CDR1 MNHEY and CDR2 SVGAGI. The CDR3 spans 12 residues.